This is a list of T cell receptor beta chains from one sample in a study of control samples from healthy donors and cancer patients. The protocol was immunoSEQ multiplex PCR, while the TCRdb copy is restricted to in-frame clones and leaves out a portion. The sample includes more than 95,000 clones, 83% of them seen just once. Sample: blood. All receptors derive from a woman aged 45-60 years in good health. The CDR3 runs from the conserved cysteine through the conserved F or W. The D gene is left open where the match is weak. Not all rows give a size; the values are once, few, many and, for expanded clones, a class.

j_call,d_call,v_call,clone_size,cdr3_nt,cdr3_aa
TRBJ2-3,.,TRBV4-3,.,TGCGCCAGCAGCCAAGTAGGGGGTTGGGCAGATACGCAGTATTTT,CASSQVGGWADTQYF
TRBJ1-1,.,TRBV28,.,TGTGCCAGCAACCGGAGGGGTAATTGGGGCGGGCAAAAATTCCGGGGGGTCACTGAAGCTTTCTTT,CASNRRGNWGGQKFRGVTEAFF
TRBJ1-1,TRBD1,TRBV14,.,TGTGCCAGCAGCCAATTTGGACAGGGCGACACTGAAGCTTTCTTT,CASSQFGQGDTEAFF
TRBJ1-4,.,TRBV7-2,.,TGTGCCAGCAGCCGGACAACTAATGAAAAACTGTTTTTT,CASSRTTNEKLFF
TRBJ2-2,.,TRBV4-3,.,TGCGCCAGCAGCCATGGGACGGCGAACACCGGGGAGCTGTTTTTT,CASSHGTANTGELFF
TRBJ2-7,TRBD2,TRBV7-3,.,TGTGCCAGCAGCCCCGCGTGGGGGGGGCTAGCGGGAGCCAGCTCCTACGAGCAGTACTTC,CASSPAWGGLAGASSYEQYF
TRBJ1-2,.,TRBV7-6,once,TGTGCCAGCAGCCGCTCGGGGTTGGGGGGCTACACCTTC,CASSRSGLGGYTF
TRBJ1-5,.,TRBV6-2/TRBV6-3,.,TGTGCCAGCAGTACCCAGGGAACGGGGGCCAATCAGCCCCAGCATTTT,CASSTQGTGANQPQHF
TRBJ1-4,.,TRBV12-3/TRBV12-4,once,TGTGCCAGCAGTTTAAGAGGACGTGGAAAACTGTTTTTT,CASSLRGRGKLFF
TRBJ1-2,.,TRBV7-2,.,TGTGCCAGCAGCTTGCCGGGGGTTCGGGACTATGGCTACACCTTC,CASSLPGVRDYGYTF
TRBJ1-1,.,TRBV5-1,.,TGCGCCAGCAGCTTGGAGGCAGCCGCAAACACTGAAGCTTTCTTT,CASSLEAAANTEAFF
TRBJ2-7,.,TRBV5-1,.,TGCGCCAGCAGCTTGGGGACAGCGGACTACGAGCAGTACTTC,CASSLGTADYEQYF
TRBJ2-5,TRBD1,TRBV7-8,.,TGTGCCAGCAGCTTAGGGGACAGGGACCTCCAAGAGACCCAGTACTTC,CASSLGDRDLQETQYF